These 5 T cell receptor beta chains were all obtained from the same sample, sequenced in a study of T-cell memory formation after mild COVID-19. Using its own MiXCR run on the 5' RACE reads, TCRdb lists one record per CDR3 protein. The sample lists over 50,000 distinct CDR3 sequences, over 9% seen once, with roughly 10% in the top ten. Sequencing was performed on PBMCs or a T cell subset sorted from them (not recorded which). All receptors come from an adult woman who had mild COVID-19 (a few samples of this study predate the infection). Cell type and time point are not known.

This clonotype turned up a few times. The CDR3 spells CASSHSATGESYEQYF. The CDR3 nucleotides are TGCGCCAGCAGCCACTCTGCGACAGGGGAGTCCTACGAGCAGTACTTC. V gene TRBV4-3 combines with J gene TRBJ2-7, with 8 bases aligning to TRBD1. V shed 3 bases, J shed 1 base, and the junction held 8 bases outside the gene matches. Germline V gene lookup returns CDR1 LGHNA and CDR2 YSLEER. The CDR3 consists of 16 residues.

The CDR3 bases are TGTGCCAGCAGCCAAGGAGGGGAACCCTCTGGAAACACCATATATTTT. This gives the protein CASSQGGEPSGNTIYF. The V call is TRBV4-2, the J call TRBJ1-3; maybe TRBD1 (5 bases). CDR1 and CDR2 (germline): LGHNA, YNFKEQ. This CDR3 region has 16 residues. Trimming took off 1 base at V and 0 bases at J, with 10 bases between the two ends.

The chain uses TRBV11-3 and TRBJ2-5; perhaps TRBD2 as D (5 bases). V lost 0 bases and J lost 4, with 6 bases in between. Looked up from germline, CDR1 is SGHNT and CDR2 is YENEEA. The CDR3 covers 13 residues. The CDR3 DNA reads TGTGCCAGCAGCTTAGACCGGGGAGAGACCCAGTACTTC. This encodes CASSLDRGETQYF.

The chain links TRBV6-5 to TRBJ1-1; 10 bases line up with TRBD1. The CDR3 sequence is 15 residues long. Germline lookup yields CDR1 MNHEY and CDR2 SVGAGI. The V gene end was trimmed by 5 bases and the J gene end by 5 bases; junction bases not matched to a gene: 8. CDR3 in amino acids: CASSDQTGGATEAFF. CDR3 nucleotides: TGTGCCAGCAGTGACCAGACAGGGGGCGCGACTGAAGCTTTCTTT.

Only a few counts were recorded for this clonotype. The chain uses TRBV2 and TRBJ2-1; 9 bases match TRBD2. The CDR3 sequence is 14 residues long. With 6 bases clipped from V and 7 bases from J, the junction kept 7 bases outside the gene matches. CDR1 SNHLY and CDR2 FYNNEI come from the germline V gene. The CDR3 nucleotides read TGTGCCAGCAGCGTTAGCGGGGGTCTAAATGAGCAGTTCTTC. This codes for CASSVSGGLNEQFF.